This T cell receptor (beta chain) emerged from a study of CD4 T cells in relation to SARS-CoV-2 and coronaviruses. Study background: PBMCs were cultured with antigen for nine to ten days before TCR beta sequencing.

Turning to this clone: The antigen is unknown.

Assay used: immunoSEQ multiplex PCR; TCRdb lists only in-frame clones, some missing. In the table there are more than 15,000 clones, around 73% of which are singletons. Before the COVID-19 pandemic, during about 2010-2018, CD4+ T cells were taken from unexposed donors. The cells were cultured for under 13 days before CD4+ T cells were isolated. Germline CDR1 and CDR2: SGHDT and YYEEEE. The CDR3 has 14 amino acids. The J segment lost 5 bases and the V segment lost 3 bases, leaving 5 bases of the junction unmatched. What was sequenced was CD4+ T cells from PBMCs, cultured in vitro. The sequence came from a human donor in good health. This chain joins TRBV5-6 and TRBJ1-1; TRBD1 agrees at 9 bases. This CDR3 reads CASSSYRGQTEAFF. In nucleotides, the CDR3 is TGTGCCAGCAGCTCATACAGGGGGCAAACTGAAGCTTTCTTT.